This TCR beta chain was obtained from a study of beta chain features in type 1 diabetes. Background on the study: The number of sorted cells examined across all samples was under 140,000,000. Regarding the study as a whole: Insertions were fewer and deletions more numerous at VDJ junctions in type 1 diabetes patients.

This clone was detected a few times. As yet, its antigen is unknown. Reverse transcription of all isolated RNA meant that expressed TCRB transcripts were sequenced. Naive, central memory and regulatory T cell samples yielded a few million reads on average. Here immunoSEQ multiplex PCR was the method, and the copy in TCRdb shows in-frame clones only, minus some. The repertoire holds 860,000 or so clones, with about 17% as singletons. Blood was drawn once from each donor into heparinised tubes. The draws averaged roughly 120 mL. V gave up 4 bases and J gave up 1 base, with 13 bases separating them. CDR1 and CDR2 from the germline V gene are SGHTA and FQGNSA. The CDR3 has 16 residues.

J is TRBJ2-2 and V is TRBV7-2; possible D gene TRBD2, 6 bases. The receptor's source is a woman aged 18 to 35 in good health. Material for sequencing was naive CD4+ T cells from blood. The DNA for the CDR3 is TGTGCCAGCAGCTACCTAGCGCCCTTGAACACCGGGGAGCTGTTTTTT. Amino acids: CASSYLAPLNTGELFF.